The rows below give T cell receptor beta chains drawn from one sample of a study of radiotherapy plus CTLA-4 blockade in lung cancer. The protocol was immunoSEQ multiplex PCR, while the TCRdb copy is restricted to in-frame clones and leaves out a portion. The top ten clones hold 3% to 4.5% of a sample with 45,000 or so clones, approximately 70% of them seen once. The sequencing here drew on peripheral blood, taken from a patient treated with radiotherapy plus ipilimumab. All receptors come from a human donor with non-small cell lung cancer who had a complete response to radiotherapy plus ipilimumab. The CDR3 runs from the conserved cysteine through the conserved F or W. Fields, in order: V gene, J gene, clone size, D gene, CDR3 DNA, CDR3 protein. The D gene is left open where the match is weak. Rows may omit the clone size; those that give it use once, few, many or a size class.

TRBV28	TRBJ2-1	NA	TRBD2	TGTGCCAGCAGTTGGGTAGCGGGAGTGGGGGACAATGAGCAGTTCTTC	CASSWVAGVGDNEQFF
TRBV6-5	TRBJ1-1	NA	TRBD1	TGTGCCAGCACCTCGGGACAGGGTAGGAACACTGAAGCTTTCTTT	CASTSGQGRNTEAFF
TRBV4-3	TRBJ2-2	once	NA	TGCGCCAGCAGCCGACCACCTTCCGGGACACTCGCCTCTGAGGAGCTGTTTTTT	CASSRPPSGTLASEELFF
TRBV5-6	TRBJ2-1	NA	NA	TGTGCCAGCAGCTTACTCGACTACGAGCAGTTCTTC	CASSLLDYEQFF
TRBV19	TRBJ1-5	once	TRBD1	TGTGCCAGTAGTATGACAGGGGGCCGCAATCAGCCCCAGCATTTT	CASSMTGGRNQPQHF
TRBV13	TRBJ1-1	few	TRBD1	TGTGCCAGCAGCCAAGGACAGGTTCTGATGAACACTGAAGCTTTCTTT	CASSQGQVLMNTEAFF
TRBV29-1	TRBJ1-2	NA	TRBD1	TGCAGCGTCCCGGGACAGGGTCTCCACTATGGCTACACCTTC	CSVPGQGLHYGYTF
TRBV7-2	TRBJ1-2	NA	NA	TGTGCCAGCAGCCCGGGGCTCAGGGGAAACTATGGCTACACCTTC	CASSPGLRGNYGYTF
TRBV5-4	TRBJ2-2	NA	TRBD2	TGTGCCAGCAGCGACGGGACTAGCGGGGGGGCGAACACCGGGGAGCTGTTTTTT	CASSDGTSGGANTGELFF
TRBV6-1	TRBJ2-7	few	NA	TGTGCCAGCAGCCGAGCCTACGAGCAGTACTTC	CASSRAYEQYF
TRBV10-3	TRBJ2-5	once	NA	TGTGCCATCAGTTCTATGGGACAGCGGGAAGAGACCCAGTACTTC	CAISSMGQREETQYF
TRBV28	TRBJ2-7	NA	NA	TGTGCCAGTCAGACAGGCTTTTCCTACGAGCAGTACTTC	CASQTGFSYEQYF
TRBV9	TRBJ2-7	once	NA	TGTGCCAGCAGCGTAACTGCCGGGACAACTTCCAACGAGCAGTACTTC	CASSVTAGTTSNEQYF
TRBV2	TRBJ1-1	NA	NA	TGTGCCAGCAGGCCGGGGAACCAGAACACTGAAGCTTTCTTT	CASRPGNQNTEAFF
TRBV2	TRBJ1-3	NA	NA	TGTGCCAGCGCAGGGTTAGGAAACACCATATATTTT	CASAGLGNTIYF
TRBV6-6	TRBJ2-7	NA	NA	TGTGCCAGCAGTTATTCCCCGGAGGGGTACGAGCAGTACTTC	CASSYSPEGYEQYF
TRBV6-1	TRBJ2-3	NA	NA	TGTGCCAGCAGTGAAAACTCAGATACGCAGTATTTT	CASSENSDTQYF
TRBV5-1	TRBJ2-1	few	TRBD1	TGCGCCAGCAGCTTGGACGGGACAGCCTACAATGAGCAGTTCTTC	CASSLDGTAYNEQFF
TRBV5-8	TRBJ2-5	NA	TRBD2	TGTGCCAGCAGCGAGGGTGGGACTAGGTTGGAGACCCAGTACTTC	CASSEGGTRLETQYF
TRBV7-2	TRBJ2-7	NA	NA	TGTGCCAGCAGCTTAGAAAGACTCTCCTACGAGCAGTACTTC	CASSLERLSYEQYF
TRBV7-2	TRBJ1-2	NA	TRBD1	TGTGCCAGCACCCGGGACAGGGAGAACTATGGCTACACCTTC	CASTRDRENYGYTF
TRBV27	TRBJ2-4	NA	NA	TGTGCCAGCCGTTCCTACTCCGCCAAAAACATTCAGTACTTC	CASRSYSAKNIQYF
TRBV9	TRBJ2-5	few	NA	TGTGCCAGCAGCGTAGGGCCGGGGGGCTGGGGTGAGACCCAGTACTTC	CASSVGPGGWGETQYF
TRBV2	TRBJ1-6	NA	NA	TGTGCCAGCTCCCGGGACTATAATTCACCCCTCCACTTT	CASSRDYNSPLHF
TRBV2	TRBJ2-1	NA	TRBD2	TGTGCCAGCAGAGAACTAGCGGGAGTTCTGTACAATGAGCAGTTCTTC	CASRELAGVLYNEQFF
TRBV4-3	TRBJ2-5	NA	NA	TGCGCCAGCAGCCAAGTAGGAGGGATAGAGACCCAGTACTTC	CASSQVGGIETQYF
TRBV7-7	TRBJ2-5	NA	TRBD2	TGTGCCAGCAGCACTAGCGGGGGCCCAGAGACCCAGTACTTC	CASSTSGGPETQYF
TRBV6-5	TRBJ1-2	NA	TRBD1	TGTGCCAGCAGACCGGGACAGGGCGCCGGCTACACCTTC	CASRPGQGAGYTF
TRBV25-1	TRBJ1-5	NA	NA	TGTGCCAGCAGTGAAGGGAGGGGGTTGCCCCAGCATTTT	CASSEGRGLPQHF
TRBV2	TRBJ2-1	NA	NA	TGTGCCAGTGTTGGGGGGGCGTACAATGAGCAGTTCTTC	CASVGGAYNEQFF
TRBV19	TRBJ1-5	NA	NA	TGTGCCAGTAGTATGGTCCACTATAGCAATCAGCCCCAGCATTTT	CASSMVHYSNQPQHF
TRBV2	TRBJ1-4	NA	NA	TGTGCCAGCTCTTCACAGGGTCCTAATGAAAAACTGTTTTTT	CASSSQGPNEKLFF
TRBV7-9	TRBJ2-3	few	TRBD1	TGTGCCAGCAGAGACCGGGGGCTCGACAGGGGCGTTTCAGATACGCAGTATTTT	CASRDRGLDRGVSDTQYF
TRBV11-2	TRBJ2-6	few	NA	TGTGCCAGCAGCCTAGTGGGGGGCTCTGGGGCCAACGTCCTGACTTTC	CASSLVGGSGANVLTF
TRBV10-3	TRBJ1-1	few	TRBD1	TGTGCCATCAGGGAGGGACAGGGTGACACTGAAGCTTTCTTT	CAIREGQGDTEAFF
TRBV28	TRBJ1-2	NA	NA	TGTGCCAGCAGTTCGAACGGCTATGGCTACACCTTC	CASSSNGYGYTF
TRBV6-5	TRBJ2-7	NA	TRBD1	TGTGCCAGCAGTACTGGGGGACAGGGGGTTAACGAGCAGTACTTC	CASSTGGQGVNEQYF